The clone carrying this T cell receptor (beta chain) was observed a handful of times. Antigen unknown. Germline V gene lookup returns CDR1 LNHDA and CDR2 SQIVND (reference sequence). The CDR3 spans 13 residues. V was trimmed by 2 bases and J by 4 bases, leaving 6 bases between them. The entry originates in a study of T cells in Graves' hyperthyroidism and ophthalmopathy. Overall study results and limits: Most thyroid clonotypes expanded above 0.001 were also detected in blood.

Clinical symptoms, serum thyroxine and TRAb, thyroid ultrasound and orbital computed tomography were used for the diagnoses. TCR beta CDR3 region amplification was performed from RNA transcripts. The TCR CDR3 first-round RT-PCR relied on the HTBI primer set. TCRdb recomputed calls from the multiplex PCR reads with MiXCR, one row per CDR3 protein. Of hundreds of thousands of distinct CDR3 sequences in the sample, about a sixth are singletons; the top ten hold about 30%. This chain links TRBV19 with TRBJ2-4; D uncertain. This receptor was identified in a woman under 30 with Graves' ophthalmopathy. Sequencing input: blood. The CDR3 nucleotides are TGTGCCAGTAGTATATCCAGGAAAAACATTCAGTACTTC. Translation: CASSISRKNIQYF.